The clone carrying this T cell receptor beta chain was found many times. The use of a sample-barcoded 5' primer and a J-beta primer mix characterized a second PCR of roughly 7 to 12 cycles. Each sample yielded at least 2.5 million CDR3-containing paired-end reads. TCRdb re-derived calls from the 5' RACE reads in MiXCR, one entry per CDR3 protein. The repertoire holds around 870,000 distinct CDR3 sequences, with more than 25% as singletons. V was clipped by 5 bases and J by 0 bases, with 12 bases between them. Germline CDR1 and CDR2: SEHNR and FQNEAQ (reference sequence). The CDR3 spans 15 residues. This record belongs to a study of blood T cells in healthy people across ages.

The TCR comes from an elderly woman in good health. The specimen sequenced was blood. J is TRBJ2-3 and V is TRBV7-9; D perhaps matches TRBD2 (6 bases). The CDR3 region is CASSPRRGSTDTQYF. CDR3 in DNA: TGTGCCAGCAGCCCTAGGAGGGGCAGCACAGATACGCAGTATTTT.